Shown below are 18 T cell receptor beta chains from a single sample sequenced in a study of blood T cell repertoires in COVID-19. The data were produced by immunoSEQ multiplex PCR, yet TCRdb's version contains in-frame clones alone and is incomplete. The repertoire holds 350,000 to 450,000 clones, with about 91% as singletons. The specimen sequenced was peripheral blood. The receptors derive from a woman aged 40 to 50 with COVID-19, enrolled during active disease.

CDR3 sequence (DNA): TGCGCCAGCAGCTTGGTAAACGGGGTAGGCACTGAAGCTTTCTTT. Translated, it gives CASSLVNGVGTEAFF. This chain connects TRBV5-1 to TRBJ1-1; D gene uncertain. The V gene's germline CDR1 is SGHRS and CDR2 YFSETQ. V gave up 0 bases and J gave up 4 bases, with 13 bases separating them. The CDR3 is 15 amino acids.

V is TRBV28 and J is TRBJ2-7; TRBD1 aligns across 7 bases. The CDR3 contains 13 residues. In germline, CDR1 is MDHEN, CDR2 SYDVKM. Trimming took 5 bases from V and 10 from J; bases not matched to a gene: 11. For the CDR3, the DNA is TGTGCCAGCAGTACGAGGGGGCGGCTGCTACAGTACTTC. This gives the protein CASSTRGRLLQYF.

This clone occurred once. The chain combines TRBV19 with TRBJ2-2, with 7 positions matching TRBD1. Trimming at V came to 4 bases and at J to 2 bases, leaving 4 bases not matched to a gene. Germline V gene lookup returns CDR1 LNHDA and CDR2 SQIVND (reference sequence). The CDR3 has 15 residues. As DNA, the CDR3 is TGTGCCAGTAGTAAACAGGGGCCCAACACCGGGGAGCTGTTTTTT. Protein sequence: CASSKQGPNTGELFF.

V usage is TRBV15 and J usage is TRBJ1-2; 9 bases are shared with TRBD1. J gave up 4 bases and V 0 bases, and 6 bases lay outside the gene matches. From germline, CDR1 is LNHNV and CDR2 YYDKDF (reference sequence). This CDR3 spans 16 amino acids. The CDR3 DNA is TGTGCCACCAGCAGAGAAGGGGGACAGGGTGGCTATGGCTACACCTTC. This gives the protein CATSREGGQGGYGYTF.

The rearrangement joins TRBV5-4 to TRBJ2-1, with D unclear. The CDR3 has 11 amino acids. Germline CDR1 and CDR2: SGHNT and YYREEE (reference sequence). Trimming took 2 bases from V and 9 from J, leaving 6 bases between them. CDR3 DNA: TGTGCCAGCAGCTTTGTCAGTGAGCAGTTCTTC. This encodes CASSFVSEQFF.

The chain is built from TRBV4-3 and TRBJ1-1; 9 positions agree with TRBD1. Germline V gene lookup returns CDR1 LGHNA and CDR2 YSLEER. The CDR3 covers 15 residues. V lost 3 bases, J lost 1 base, and 3 bases stayed unmatched. The CDR3 DNA reads as TGCGCCAGCAGCCAGCAGACAGGGGGGAACACTGAAGCTTTCTTT. Translated: CASSQQTGGNTEAFF.

V and J are TRBV6-4 and TRBJ2-7, with D unresolved. CDR1 MRHNA and CDR2 SNTAGT come from the germline V gene. The CDR3 covers 13 residues. Trimming pared 6 bases from V and 3 bases from J, leaving 12 bases between. The CDR3, as DNA: TGTGCCAGCAGCGTTTACGCCGGCTACGAGCAGTACTTC. This sequence encodes CASSVYAGYEQYF.

The CDR3 region has the DNA TGCGCCAGCAGCCAAGATCTCGTCCAGGGGGCTTCTAATAATTCACCCCTCCACTTT. It specifies CASSQDLVQGASNNSPLHF. This chain uses TRBV4-3 with TRBJ1-6, with 8 bases aligning to TRBD1. CDR3 length: 19 amino acids. The germline gives CDR1 LGHNA, CDR2 YSLEER. The V segment lost 0 bases and the J segment 5 bases; nucleotides outside the gene matches: 12.

This chain uses TRBV7-9 with TRBJ1-5; D is uncertain. This CDR3 is built from 14 residues. The V end lost 10 bases, the J end lost 2 bases, and 15 bases lay between the germline ends. Germline V CDR1 and CDR2: SEHNR, FQNEAQ (reference sequence). Here the CDR3 reads CATGLDGGNQPQHF. DNA of the CDR3: TGTGCCACGGGGTTAGATGGAGGCAATCAGCCCCAGCATTTT.

The CDR3 nucleotides read TGTGCCAGCAGCCAATTACAGACATATAATTCACCCCTCCACTTT. Amino acid sequence: CASSQLQTYNSPLHF. The J gene is TRBJ1-6, the V gene TRBV3-1 (or the pseudogene TRBV3-2); D is ambiguous. The CDR3 is 15 residues long. V was trimmed by 2 bases and J by 4 bases, leaving 9 bases between them. Germline CDR1 reads LGHDT; CDR2 reads YNNKEL (reference sequence).

This chain uses TRBV7-9 with TRBJ2-1; D unresolved. Trimming took off 6 bases at V and 4 bases at J, with 10 bases between the two ends. CDR1 and CDR2 from the germline V gene are SEHNR and FQNEAQ (reference sequence). The CDR3 runs to 13 residues. For the CDR3, the DNA is TGTGCCAGCAGTCCAGAGAGGTACAATGAGCAGTTCTTC. It specifies CASSPERYNEQFF. Based on the CDR3 plus reference TRBV7-9 and TRBJ2-1, the full variable domain is DTGVSQNPRHKITKRGQNVTFRCDPISEHNRLYWYRQTLGQGPEFLTYFQNEAQLEKSRLLSDRFSAERPKGSFSTLEIQRTEQGDSAMYLCASSPERYNEQFFGPGTRLTVL.

The chain employs TRBV7-2 and TRBJ2-1; 7 positions agree with TRBD2. Germline-derived CDR1 and CDR2 are SGHTA and FQGNSA. The CDR3 sequence is 17 residues long. The J segment lost 4 bases and the V segment lost 1 base, leaving 10 bases of the junction unmatched. CDR3 DNA: TGTGCCAGCAGCTTAGGGGGGGGGAGCGGAAAATACAATGAGCAGTTCTTC. Its translation: CASSLGGGSGKYNEQFF.

V gene TRBV9 combines with J gene TRBJ2-2; TRBD2 might be the D (6 bases). V was pared by 1 base and J by 2 bases, with 9 bases between. The CDR3 covers 15 residues. CDR1 and CDR2 (germline): SGDLS, YYNGEE. The DNA of the CDR3 is TGTGCCAGCAGCGTATCCGGGACTAACACCGGGGAGCTGTTTTTT. This codes for CASSVSGTNTGELFF.

The chain uses TRBV4-1 and TRBJ2-4, with 8 bases matching TRBD1. Germline lookup yields CDR1 MGHRA and CDR2 YSYEKL. This CDR3 is built from 17 residues. V dropped 4 bases and J dropped 4; count of bases not matched to a gene: 12. CDR3: CASSPRLGQGDKNIQYF. In DNA form, the CDR3 reads TGCGCCAGCAGCCCACGCCTCGGACAGGGTGATAAAAACATTCAGTACTTC.

This clone was seen once. The V gene is TRBV28, the J gene TRBJ2-3, with 8 bases lining up with TRBD1. Looked up from germline, CDR1 is MDHEN and CDR2 is SYDVKM. The CDR3 loop spans 15 amino acids. The V and J ends lost 6 bases and 2 bases, in that order; junction bases with no gene match: 7. The CDR3 coding sequence is TGTGCCAGCAGGGCCGGACAGGGCGACACAGATACGCAGTATTTT. It encodes CASRAGQGDTDTQYF.

The chain links TRBV7-6 to TRBJ2-1, with 9 bases lining up with TRBD2. The CDR3 is made up of 20 amino acids. Germline V gene lookup returns CDR1 SGHVS and CDR2 FNYEAQ. Losses at the gene ends were 1 base for V and 9 bases for J; bases not matched to a gene: 22. CDR3 in DNA: TGTGCCAGCAGCTTAGTCCCCCAGCGGGAGGACCCTTGGCGTGCAGGTGAGCAGTTCTTC. Protein sequence: CASSLVPQREDPWRAGEQFF.

The V and J genes are TRBV28 and TRBJ1-6, with D possibly matching TRBD1 (6 bases). Germline values: CDR1 MDHEN, CDR2 SYDVKM. V lost 5 bases and J lost 2, with 13 bases in between. CDR3 length: 16 amino acids. The CDR3 DNA is TGTGCCAGCAGTCCGATGACAGGACCCTATAATTCACCCCTCCACTTT. Translated, it gives CASSPMTGPYNSPLHF. The full variable domain, in which reference TRBV28 and TRBJ1-6 provide the parts outside the CDR3, is DVKVTQSSRYLVKRTGEKVFLECVQDMDHENMFWYRQDPGLGLRLIYFSYDVKMKEKGDIPEGYSVSREKKERFSLILESASTNQTSMYLCASSPMTGPYNSPLHFGNGTRLTVT.

The chain employs TRBV29-1 and TRBJ1-6; 8 nucleotides match TRBD1. Germline trimming cut 6 bases from V and 10 bases from J; bases unmatched to any gene: 11. The CDR3 length is 14 residues. CDR1 and CDR2 (germline): SQVTM, ANQGSEA. CDR3 protein: CSVSTGQGGSPLHF. CDR3 nucleotide sequence: TGCAGCGTAAGCACCGGACAGGGTGGGTCACCCCTCCACTTT.